This TCR beta chain appears in the sequencing data of a study of cytomegalovirus exposure and HLA in healthy donors. Worth noting for this clone: Its specificity is unknown.

V was clipped by 5 bases and J by 8 bases, with 12 bases between them. Germline CDR1 reads MGHDK; CDR2 reads SYGVNS. This CDR3 comprises 12 residues. The study ran its PCR with 60 Vbeta and 13 Jbeta primers. Repertoires were generated with immunoSEQ multiplex PCR, while TCRdb's copy carries only in-frame clones and drops some. The sample includes 150,000 to 200,000 clones, about 74% seen only once; the top ten take 3% to 3.5%. General study results and limits: Rarity characterized most TCR sequences, yet some public TCRs appeared in many donors.

Sequencing was done on a sample of PBMCs. This chain joins TRBV25-1 and TRBJ1-2, with D maybe TRBD1 (6 bases). The receptor was derived from a male donor in good health and CMV-seronegative. Here the CDR3 DNA reads TGTGCCAGCAGTATCCAGGGGAAGGGCTACACCTTC. Translation gives CASSIQGKGYTF.